This T cell receptor (beta chain) was recorded in a study of shared clonotypes between healthy human individuals. Study-wide background: CD4 naive cells filled three plates per donor, CD4 memory three, CD8 naive two and CD8 memory one. Study-wide results and limits: Blood was the only sampled material, and tissue repertoires likely differ.

TCRdb's table, derived via immunoSEQ multiplex PCR, lists solely in-frame clones and lacks some. The data hold roughly 2.4 million clones, with about 94% observed a single time. Germline CDR1 SGHTA, CDR2 FQGNSA. CDR3 length: 15 residues. Unmatched junction bases numbered 10, after V lost 5 bases and J lost 5 bases. A remark on this clone: Its antigen is undetermined.

Input material: naive CD4+ T cells sorted from blood. The sample's subset: CD45RA+ positively selected. The chain combines TRBV7-2 with TRBJ2-5; 8 positions agree with TRBD2. This TCR was recovered from a man aged 18 to 30 in good health. The CDR3 is CASSPRPGGTETQYF. CDR3 DNA: TGTGCCAGCAGCCCACGCCCGGGAGGGACGGAGACCCAGTACTTC.